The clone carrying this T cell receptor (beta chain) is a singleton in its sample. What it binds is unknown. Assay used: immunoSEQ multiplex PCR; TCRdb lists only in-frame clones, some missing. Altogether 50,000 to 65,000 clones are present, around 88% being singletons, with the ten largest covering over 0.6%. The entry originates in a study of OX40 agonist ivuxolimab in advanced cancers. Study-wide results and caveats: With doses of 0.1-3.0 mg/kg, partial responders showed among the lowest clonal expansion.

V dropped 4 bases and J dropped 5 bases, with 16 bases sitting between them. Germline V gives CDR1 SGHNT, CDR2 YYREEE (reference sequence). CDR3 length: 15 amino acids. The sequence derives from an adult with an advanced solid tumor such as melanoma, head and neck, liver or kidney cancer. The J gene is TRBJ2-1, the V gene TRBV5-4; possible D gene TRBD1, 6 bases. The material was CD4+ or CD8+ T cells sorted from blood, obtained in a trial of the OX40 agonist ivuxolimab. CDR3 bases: TGTGCCAGCAGCCCGGGACGGAGACAGGACAATGAGCAGTTCTTC. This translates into CASSPGRRQDNEQFF.